This T cell receptor (beta chain) was observed in a study of read filtering for tumor transcriptome and immune sequencing. Across the study: Patients were approximately 18 male and roughly 15 female, mean age about 65 years, range about 40 to 85. RNA-seq yielded only roughly 80 to 1,300 TCR reads, IR-seq about 3.5 to 10.27 million.

This clonotype came up many times. The CDR3 has 16 amino acids. CDR1 MGHRA and CDR2 YSYEKL come from the germline V gene. Trimming took 1 base from V and 4 from J, leaving 16 bases between them. The library was built from about 0.4 ug RNA with molecular barcoded adaptors for alpha/delta and beta/gamma chains. TCRdb processed the reads anew with MiXCR; each CDR3 protein has one entry. The sample lists over 45,000 distinct CDR3 sequences, about an eighth occurring once. The source is a donor over 35 with multiple myeloma. This rearrangement joins TRBV4-1 to TRBJ2-5; D remains ambiguous. The material sequenced was a population of CD138-negative cells sorted from bone marrow. For the CDR3, the DNA is TGCGCCAGCAGCCAAGTCGCCCCACCCACGGGAGAGACCCAGTACTTC. It is translated as CASSQVAPPTGETQYF.